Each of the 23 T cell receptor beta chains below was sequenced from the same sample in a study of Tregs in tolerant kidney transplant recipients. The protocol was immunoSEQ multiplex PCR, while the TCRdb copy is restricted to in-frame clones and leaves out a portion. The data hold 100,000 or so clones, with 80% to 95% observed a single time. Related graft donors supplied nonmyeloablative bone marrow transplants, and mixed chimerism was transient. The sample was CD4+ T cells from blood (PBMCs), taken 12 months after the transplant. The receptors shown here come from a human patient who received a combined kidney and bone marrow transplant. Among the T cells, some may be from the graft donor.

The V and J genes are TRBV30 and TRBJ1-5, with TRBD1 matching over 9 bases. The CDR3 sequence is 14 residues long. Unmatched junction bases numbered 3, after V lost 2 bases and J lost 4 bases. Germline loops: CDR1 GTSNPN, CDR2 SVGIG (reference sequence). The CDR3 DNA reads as TGTGCCTGGAGTCTGGACAGGGGAAATCAGCCCCAGCATTTT. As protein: CAWSLDRGNQPQHF.

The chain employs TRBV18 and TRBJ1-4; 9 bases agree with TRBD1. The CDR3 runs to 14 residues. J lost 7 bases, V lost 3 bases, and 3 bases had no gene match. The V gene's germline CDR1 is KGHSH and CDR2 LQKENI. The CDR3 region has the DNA TGTGCCAGCTCACCCCGGGGACAGGGTGAAAAACTGTTTTTT. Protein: CASSPRGQGEKLFF.

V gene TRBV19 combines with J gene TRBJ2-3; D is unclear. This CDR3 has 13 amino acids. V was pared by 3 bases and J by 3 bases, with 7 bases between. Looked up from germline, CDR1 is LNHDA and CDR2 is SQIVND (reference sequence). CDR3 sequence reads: CASSIAKTDTQYF. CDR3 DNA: TGTGCCAGTAGTATTGCGAAGACAGATACGCAGTATTTT.

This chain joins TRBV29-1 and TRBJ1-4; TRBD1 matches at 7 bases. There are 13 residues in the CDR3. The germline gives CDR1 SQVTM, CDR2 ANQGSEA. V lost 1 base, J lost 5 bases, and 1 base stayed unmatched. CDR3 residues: CSVEAGGNEKLFF. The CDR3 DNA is TGCAGCGTTGAAGCAGGGGGGAATGAAAAACTGTTTTTT.

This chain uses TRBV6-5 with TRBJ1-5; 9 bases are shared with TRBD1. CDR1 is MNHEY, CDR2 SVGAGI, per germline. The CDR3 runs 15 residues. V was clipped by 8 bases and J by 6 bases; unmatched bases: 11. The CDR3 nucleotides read TGTGCCAGCCTATTTGGGGACAGGGTGGGTCAGCCCCAGCATTTT. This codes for CASLFGDRVGQPQHF.

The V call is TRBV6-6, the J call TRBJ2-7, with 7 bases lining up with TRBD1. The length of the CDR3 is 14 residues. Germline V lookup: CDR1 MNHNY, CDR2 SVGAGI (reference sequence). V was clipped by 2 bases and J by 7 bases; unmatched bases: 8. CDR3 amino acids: CASSYSTGVGEQYF. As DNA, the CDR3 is TGTGCCAGCAGTTACAGCACAGGGGTGGGGGAGCAGTACTTC.

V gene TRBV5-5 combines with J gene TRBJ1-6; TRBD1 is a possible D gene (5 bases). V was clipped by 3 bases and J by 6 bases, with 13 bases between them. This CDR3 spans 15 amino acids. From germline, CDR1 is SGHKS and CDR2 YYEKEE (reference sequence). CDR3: CASSYQGTPNSPLHF. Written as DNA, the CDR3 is TGTGCCAGCAGCTACCAGGGTACTCCTAATTCACCCCTCCACTTT. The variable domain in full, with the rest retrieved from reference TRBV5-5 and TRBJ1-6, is DAGVTQSPTHLIKTRGQQVTLRCSPISGHKSVSWYQQVLGQGPQFIFQYYEKEERGRGNFPDRFSARQFPNYSSELNVNALLLGDSALYLCASSYQGTPNSPLHFGNGTRLTVT.

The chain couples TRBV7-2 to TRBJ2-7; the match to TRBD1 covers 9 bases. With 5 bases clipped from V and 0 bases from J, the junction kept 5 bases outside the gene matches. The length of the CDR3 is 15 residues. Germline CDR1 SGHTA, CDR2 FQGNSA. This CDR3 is CASSRDRVSSYEQYF. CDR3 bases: TGTGCCAGCAGCCGGGACAGGGTAAGCTCCTACGAGCAGTACTTC.

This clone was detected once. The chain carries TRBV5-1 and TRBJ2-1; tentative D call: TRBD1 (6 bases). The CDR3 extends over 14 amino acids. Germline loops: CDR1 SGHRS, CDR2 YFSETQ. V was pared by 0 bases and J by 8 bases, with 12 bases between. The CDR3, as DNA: TGCGCCAGCAGCTTGGTTGGACAGTCCGATGAGCAGTTCTTC. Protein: CASSLVGQSDEQFF.

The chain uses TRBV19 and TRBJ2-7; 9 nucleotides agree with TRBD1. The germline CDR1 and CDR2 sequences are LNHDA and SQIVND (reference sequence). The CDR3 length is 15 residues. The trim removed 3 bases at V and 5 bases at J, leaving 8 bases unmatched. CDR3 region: CASSIGDREIDEQYF. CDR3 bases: TGTGCCAGTAGTATCGGGGACAGGGAGATCGACGAGCAGTACTTC.

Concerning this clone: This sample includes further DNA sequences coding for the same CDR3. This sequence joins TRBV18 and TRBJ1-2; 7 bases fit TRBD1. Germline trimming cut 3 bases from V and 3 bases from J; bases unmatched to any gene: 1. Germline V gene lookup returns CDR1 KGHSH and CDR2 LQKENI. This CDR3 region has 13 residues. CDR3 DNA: TGTGCCAGCTCACCGCAGGGGGACTATGGCTACACCTTC. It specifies CASSPQGDYGYTF.

The CDR3, as DNA: TGTGCCACGAAAAATATGAACGGGGGGTACAATGAGCAGTTCTTC. Translating gives CATKNMNGGYNEQFF. The chain employs TRBV10-3 and TRBJ2-1; 7 nucleotides line up with TRBD2. After removal of 10 bases from V and 4 bases from J, the junction contained 13 bases not matched to a gene. CDR1 is ENHRY, CDR2 SYGVKD, per germline. The CDR3 has 15 residues.

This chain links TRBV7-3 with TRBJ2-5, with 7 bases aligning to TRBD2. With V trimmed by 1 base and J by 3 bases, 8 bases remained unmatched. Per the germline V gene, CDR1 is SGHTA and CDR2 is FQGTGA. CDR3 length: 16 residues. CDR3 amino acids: CASSLRRESAKETQYF. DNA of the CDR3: TGTGCCAGCAGCTTAAGGCGGGAGTCGGCAAAAGAGACCCAGTACTTC.

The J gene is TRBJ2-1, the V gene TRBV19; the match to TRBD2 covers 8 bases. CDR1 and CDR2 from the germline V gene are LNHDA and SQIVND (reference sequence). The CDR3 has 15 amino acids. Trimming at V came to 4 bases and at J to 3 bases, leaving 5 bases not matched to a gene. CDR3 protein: CASSSGRTYYNEQFF. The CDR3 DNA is TGTGCCAGTAGTAGCGGGAGGACCTACTACAATGAGCAGTTCTTC. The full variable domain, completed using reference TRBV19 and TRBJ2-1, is DGGITQSPKYLFRKEGQNVTLSCEQNLNHDAMYWYRQDPGQGLRLIYYSQIVNDFQKGDIAEGYSVSREKKESFPLTVTSAQKNPTAFYLCASSSGRTYYNEQFFGPGTRLTVL.

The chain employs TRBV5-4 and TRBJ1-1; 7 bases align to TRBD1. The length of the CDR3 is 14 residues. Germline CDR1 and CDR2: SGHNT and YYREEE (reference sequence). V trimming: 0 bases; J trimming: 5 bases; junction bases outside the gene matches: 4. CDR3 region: CASSLVRTGTEAFF. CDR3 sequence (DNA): TGTGCCAGCAGCTTGGTCCGGACAGGTACTGAAGCTTTCTTT.

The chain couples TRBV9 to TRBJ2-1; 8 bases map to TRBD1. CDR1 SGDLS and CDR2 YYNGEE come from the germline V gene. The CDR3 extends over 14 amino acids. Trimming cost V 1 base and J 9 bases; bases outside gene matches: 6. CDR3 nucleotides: TGTGCCAGCAGCGTACGACAGGGGACCGCTGAGCAGTTCTTC. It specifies CASSVRQGTAEQFF.

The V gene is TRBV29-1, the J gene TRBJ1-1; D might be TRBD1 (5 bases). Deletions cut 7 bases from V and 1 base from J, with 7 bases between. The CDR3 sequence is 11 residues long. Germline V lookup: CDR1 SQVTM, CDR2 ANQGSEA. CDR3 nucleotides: TGCAGCGCTGACAGGAACACTGAAGCTTTCTTT. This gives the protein CSADRNTEAFF.

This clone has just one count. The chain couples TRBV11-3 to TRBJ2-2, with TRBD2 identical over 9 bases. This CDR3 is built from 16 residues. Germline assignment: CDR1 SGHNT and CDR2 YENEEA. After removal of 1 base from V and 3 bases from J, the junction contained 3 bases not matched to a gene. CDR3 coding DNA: TGTGCCAGCAGCTTAGGAGCGGGAGGTTACACCGGGGAGCTGTTTTTT. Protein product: CASSLGAGGYTGELFF.

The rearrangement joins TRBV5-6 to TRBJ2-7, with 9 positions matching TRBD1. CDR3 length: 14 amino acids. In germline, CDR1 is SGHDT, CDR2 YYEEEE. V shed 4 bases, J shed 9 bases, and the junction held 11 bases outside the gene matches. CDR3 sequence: CASSVGTGQGLQYF. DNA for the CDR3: TGTGCCAGCAGCGTAGGTACGGGACAGGGACTGCAGTACTTC.

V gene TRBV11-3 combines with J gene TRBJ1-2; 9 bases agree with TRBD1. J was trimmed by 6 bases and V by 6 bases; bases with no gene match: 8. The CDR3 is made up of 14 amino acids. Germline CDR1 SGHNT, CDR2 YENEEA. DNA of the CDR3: TGTGCCAGCAGTTCCCAGGGACAGGGAGATGGCTACACCTTC. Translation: CASSSQGQGDGYTF. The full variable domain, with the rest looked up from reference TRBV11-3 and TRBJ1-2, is EAGVVQSPRYKIIEKKQPVAFWCNPISGHNTLYWYLQNLGQGPELLIRYENEEAVDDSQLPKDRFSAERLKGVDSTLKIQPAELGDSAVYLCASSSQGQGDGYTFGSGTRLTVV.

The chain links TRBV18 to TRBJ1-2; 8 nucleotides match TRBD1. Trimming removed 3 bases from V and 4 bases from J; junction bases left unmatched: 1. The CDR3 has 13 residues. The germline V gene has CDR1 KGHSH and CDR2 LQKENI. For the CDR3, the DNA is TGTGCCAGCTCACCCACAGGGGGCTATGGCTACACCTTC. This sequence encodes CASSPTGGYGYTF.

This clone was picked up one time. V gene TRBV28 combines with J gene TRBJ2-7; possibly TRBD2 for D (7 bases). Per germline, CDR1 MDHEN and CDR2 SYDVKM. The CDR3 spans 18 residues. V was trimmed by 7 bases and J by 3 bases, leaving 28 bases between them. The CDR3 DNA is TGTGCCAGCACCCCTTTGGGAGGGGGGTTTTCCTCTTTCTACGAGCAGTACTTC. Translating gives CASTPLGGGFSSFYEQYF. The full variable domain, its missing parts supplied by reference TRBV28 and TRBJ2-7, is DVKVTQSSRYLVKRTGEKVFLECVQDMDHENMFWYRQDPGLGLRLIYFSYDVKMKEKGDIPEGYSVSREKKERFSLILESASTNQTSMYLCASTPLGGGFSSFYEQYFGPGTRLTVT.

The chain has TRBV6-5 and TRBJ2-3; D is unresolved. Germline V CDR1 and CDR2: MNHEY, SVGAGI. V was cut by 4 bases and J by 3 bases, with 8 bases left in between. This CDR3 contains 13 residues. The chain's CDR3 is CASSWRRTDTQYF. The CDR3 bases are TGTGCCAGCAGTTGGCGGAGAACAGATACGCAGTATTTT.